The present entry profiles one T cell receptor beta chain with its context. Its target is not known. Per the germline V gene, CDR1 is MDHEN and CDR2 is SYDVKM. Trimming removed 5 bases at V and 8 bases at J, with 12 bases between. The CDR3 runs to 13 residues. The table came from immunoSEQ multiplex PCR; TCRdb's copy has only in-frame clones and leaves some out. The sample lists more than 2 million clones, roughly 93% occurring once. Positively selected for CCR7, the CD45RO-negative cells used as naive CD8 cells excluded terminally differentiated effector memory CD45RA+ cells. These data belong to a study of shared clonotypes between healthy human individuals. For the study at large: Contributing individuals were a couple of females and three males aged 18 to 49. Study-wide points: Compared with clonotypes that all four donors shared, non-shared clonotypes had lower generation probabilities. When naive CD4 clonotypes were compared across a few donors, around 5% were shared.

The J gene is TRBJ2-2, the V gene TRBV28; D gene uncertain. This clonotype was obtained from a man between 18 and 35 years old in good health. Some clones in this sample may be carry-over from other donors' samples. The material sequenced was naive CD8+ T cells from PBMCs. CDR3 nucleotide sequence: TGTGCCAGCAGTCCCGACCTAACTGGGGAGCTGTTTTTT. This translates into CASSPDLTGELFF.